The T cell receptor beta chain described here comes from a study of shared clonotypes between healthy human individuals. Study at large: Per-donor plates numbered three CD4 naive, three CD4 memory, two CD8 naive and one CD8 memory. Study-wide findings and caveats: Blood was the only sampled material, and tissue repertoires likely differ. Rarefaction demonstrated incomplete sorted-subset sequencing despite large depth.

TCRdb's table, derived via immunoSEQ multiplex PCR, lists solely in-frame clones and lacks some. The table records about 770,000 clones, 72% of them present only once. The length of the CDR3 is 14 residues. Germline V gives CDR1 SEHNR, CDR2 FQNEAQ (reference sequence). V lost 5 bases and J lost 6; bases outside the gene matches: 6. This clone was seen a single time. Antigen specificity is unknown. V usage is TRBV7-9 and J usage is TRBJ1-4, with 7 bases identical to TRBD1. This clonotype was obtained from a young woman in good health. Sequenced: memory CD4+ T cells sorted from blood. Subset here: CD45RA-negative fraction. The CDR3 loop reads CASSAKGADEKLFF. The CDR3 DNA reads TGTGCCAGCAGCGCGAAGGGGGCGGATGAAAAACTGTTTTTT.